Here is one T cell receptor beta chain with its context. No antigen is known for it. Isolation recovered at least 6.5 million PBMCs from every sample. This entry is derived from a study of blood T cells in healthy people across ages. Whole-study context: Template switching picked up about one barcoded beta molecule for each two T cells. Study outcomes and limitations: In older individuals, TCR beta diversity per million T cells was lower, falling roughly linearly with age.

Germline CDR1 SGHRS, CDR2 YFSETQ. Trimming cost V 3 bases and J 0 bases, with 3 bases left between them. This CDR3 spans 12 amino acids. Sample-barcoded 5' priming and a J-beta primer mix drove a second PCR of 7 to 11 cycles. Individual samples furnished no less than 2.5 million CDR3-containing paired-end reads apiece. Using its own MiXCR run on the 5' RACE reads, TCRdb lists one record per CDR3 protein. The sample records 920,000 or so distinct CDR3 sequences, over 35% being singletons. The genes are TRBV5-1 and TRBJ1-1; no reliable D call. This TCR derives from a woman in her sixties or seventies in good health. Specimen: blood. Here the CDR3 DNA reads TGCGCCAGCAGCTCAATGAACACTGAAGCTTTCTTT. Its translation: CASSSMNTEAFF.